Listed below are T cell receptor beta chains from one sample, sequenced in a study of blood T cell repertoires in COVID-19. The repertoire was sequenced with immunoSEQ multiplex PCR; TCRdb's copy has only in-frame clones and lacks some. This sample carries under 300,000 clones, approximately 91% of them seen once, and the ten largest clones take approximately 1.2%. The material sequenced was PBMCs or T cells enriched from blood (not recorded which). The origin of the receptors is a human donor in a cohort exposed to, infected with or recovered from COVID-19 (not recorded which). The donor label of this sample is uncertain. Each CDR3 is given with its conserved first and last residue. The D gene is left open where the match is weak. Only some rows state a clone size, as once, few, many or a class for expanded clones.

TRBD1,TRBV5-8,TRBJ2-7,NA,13,TGTGCCAGCAGCCGTACAGGGGCCTACGAGCAGTACTTC,CASSRTGAYEQYF
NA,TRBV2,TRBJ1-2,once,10,TGTGCCACTACAGAATATGGCTACACCTTC,CATTEYGYTF
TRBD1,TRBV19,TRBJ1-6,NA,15,TGTGCCAGTAGCGCTATAGGGACAGCAAATTCACCCCTCCACTTT,CASSAIGTANSPLHF
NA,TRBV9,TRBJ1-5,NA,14,TGTGCCAGCAGCGTGGGGCAGGGAGGCCAGCCCCAGCATTTT,CASSVGQGGQPQHF
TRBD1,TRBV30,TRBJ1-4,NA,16,TGTGCCTGGACCCCACCCCAACGACAGGGAAATGAAAAACTGTTTTTT,CAWTPPQRQGNEKLFF
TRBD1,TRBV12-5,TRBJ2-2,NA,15,TGTGCTAGTGGTAACAGGGGGCTAATCACCGGGGAGCTGTTTTTT,CASGNRGLITGELFF
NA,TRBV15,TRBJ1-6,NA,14,TGTGCCACCAGCAGTCGAGGCTATAATTCACCCCTCCACTTT,CATSSRGYNSPLHF
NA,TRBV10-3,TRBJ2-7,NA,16,TGTGCCATCAGTGACAGGGGAAAAAACTACGTTTACGAGCAGTACTTC,CAISDRGKNYVYEQYF
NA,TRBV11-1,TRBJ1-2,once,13,TGTGCCAGCAGCTCCGGGATGATCTATGGCTACACCTTC,CASSSGMIYGYTF
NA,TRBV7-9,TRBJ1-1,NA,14,TGTGCCAGCAGCCCGACAGGCATGAACACTGAAGCTTTCTTT,CASSPTGMNTEAFF
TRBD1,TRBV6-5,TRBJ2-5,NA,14,TGTGCCAGCAGTTACGGACAGGGGATGGAGACCCAGTACTTC,CASSYGQGMETQYF
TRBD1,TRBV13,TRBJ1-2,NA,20,TGTGCCAGCAGCTTAGAGGGGACAGGGGGCAAAATTGCCCCTAACTATGGCTACACCTTC,CASSLEGTGGKIAPNYGYTF
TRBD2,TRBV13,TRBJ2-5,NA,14,TGTGCCAGCAGCCCCCCGACTAGCCGAGAGACCCAGTACTTC,CASSPPTSRETQYF
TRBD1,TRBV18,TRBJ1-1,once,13,TGTGCCAGCTCACAGGCCGGACAGGGAGAAGCTTTCTTT,CASSQAGQGEAFF
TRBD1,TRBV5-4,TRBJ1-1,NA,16,TGTGCCAGCAGCTTGTGGGACAGTTCTTGGGATGCTGAAGCTTTCTTT,CASSLWDSSWDAEAFF
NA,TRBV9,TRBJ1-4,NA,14,TGTGCCAGCAGCGTAGGTACAACTAATGAAAAACTGTTTTTT,CASSVGTTNEKLFF
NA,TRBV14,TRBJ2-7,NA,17,TGTGCCAGCAGCCAAGAGGGAGGCCCTCTTGGTATCGACGAGCAGTACTTC,CASSQEGGPLGIDEQYF
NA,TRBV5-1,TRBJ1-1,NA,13,TGCGCCAGCAGCGGTCTAGGGGGAACTGAAGCTTTCTTT,CASSGLGGTEAFF
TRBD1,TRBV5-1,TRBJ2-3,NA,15,TGCGCCAGCAGCCGACAGGGAACTAGCACAGATACGCAGTATTTT,CASSRQGTSTDTQYF
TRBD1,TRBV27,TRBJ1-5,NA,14,TGTGCCAGCTTGACGGGACAGCCTAATCAGCCCCAGCATTTT,CASLTGQPNQPQHF
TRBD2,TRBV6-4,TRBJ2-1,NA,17,TGTGCCAGCAGTGACCTACCACTAGCGGGGGAGTACAATGAGCAGTTCTTC,CASSDLPLAGEYNEQFF
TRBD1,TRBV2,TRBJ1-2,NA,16,TGTGCCAGCAGTTATCCGGGACAGGGGGCGCGGTATGGCTACACCTTC,CASSYPGQGARYGYTF
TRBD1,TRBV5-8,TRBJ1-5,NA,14,TGTGCCAGCAGCCCGGGACAGGGGAATCAGCCCCAGCATTTT,CASSPGQGNQPQHF
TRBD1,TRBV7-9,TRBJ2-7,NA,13,TGTGCCAGCAGCTATCAGGGGGCAGGAGAGCAGTACTTC,CASSYQGAGEQYF
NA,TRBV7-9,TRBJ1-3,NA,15,TGTGCCAGCAGCCACAAAGAGGACAGCGGAAACACCATATATTTT,CASSHKEDSGNTIYF
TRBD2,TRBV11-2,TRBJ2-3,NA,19,TGTGCCAGCAGCTCACTAGCGCCCCTCTCAACAACCCACACAGATACGCAGTATTTT,CASSSLAPLSTTHTDTQYF
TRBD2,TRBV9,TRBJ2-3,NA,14,TGTGCCAGCAGCCCTAGCGGGGGGGCAGATACGCAGTATTTT,CASSPSGGADTQYF
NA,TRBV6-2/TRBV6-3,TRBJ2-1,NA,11,TGTGCCAGCAGCAGGGGCTATGAGCAGTTCTTC,CASSRGYEQFF
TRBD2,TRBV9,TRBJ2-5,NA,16,TGTGCCAGCAGCGTTTTTAGCGGGGGGGCCGAAGAGACCCAGTACTTC,CASSVFSGGAEETQYF
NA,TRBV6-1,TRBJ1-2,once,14,TGTGCCAGCAGTGAAACACGGCAGGGCTATGGCTACACCTTC,CASSETRQGYGYTF
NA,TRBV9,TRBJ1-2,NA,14,TGTGCCAGCAGCGTAAGCGTGGGGGGCTATGGCTACACCTTC,CASSVSVGGYGYTF
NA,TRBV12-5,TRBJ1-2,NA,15,TGTGCTAGTGGTTTGGGGGCACCGGGGGTTATTGGCTACACCTTC,CASGLGAPGVIGYTF
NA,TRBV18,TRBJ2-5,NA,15,TGTGCCAGCTCACGGCAGGGGTACGACCAAGAGACCCAGTACTTC,CASSRQGYDQETQYF
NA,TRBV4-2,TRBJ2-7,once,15,TGTGCCAGCAGCCAAGATGGGGGGACGGAATACGAGCAGTACTTC,CASSQDGGTEYEQYF
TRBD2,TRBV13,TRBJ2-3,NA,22,TGTGCCAGCAGCTCATGGGCCGGGGTGAGGTCTAGCGGGGGGATCGGTAGAGATACGCAGTATTTT,CASSSWAGVRSSGGIGRDTQYF
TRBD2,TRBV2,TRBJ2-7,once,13,TGTGCCAGCTATGACTCGGGGGGCTACGAGCAGTACTTC,CASYDSGGYEQYF
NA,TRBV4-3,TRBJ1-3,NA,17,TGCGCCAGCAGCCAAGATAGGGCGGGGGATTCTGGAAACACCATATATTTT,CASSQDRAGDSGNTIYF
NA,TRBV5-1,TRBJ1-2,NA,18,TGCGCCAGCAGCTTGGAGGGATTGGGAGGACCTGCTAACTATGGCTACACCTTC,CASSLEGLGGPANYGYTF
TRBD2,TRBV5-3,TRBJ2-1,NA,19,TGTGCCAGAAGCTTGGAAGTAGCGGGGGGGCGCCCCACGCTCAATGAGCAGTTCTTC,CARSLEVAGGRPTLNEQFF
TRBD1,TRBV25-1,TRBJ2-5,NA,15,TGTGCCAGCAGTGCCCCGGGACAGGGAAGAGAGACCCAGTACTTC,CASSAPGQGRETQYF
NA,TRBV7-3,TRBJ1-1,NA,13,TGTGCCAGCAGACCGGACAGAAACACTGAAGCTTTCTTT,CASRPDRNTEAFF
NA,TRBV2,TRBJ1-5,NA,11,TGTGCCAGCGGGCAGAATCAGCCCCAGCATTTT,CASGQNQPQHF
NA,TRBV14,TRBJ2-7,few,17,TGTGCCAGCAGCCCACTCAGGGGAGGGTTGAGCTCCTACGAGCAGTACTTC,CASSPLRGGLSSYEQYF
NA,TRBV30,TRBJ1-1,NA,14,TGTGCCTGGAGTGTATTCCCCACAGGGTTTAAAGCTTTCTTT,CAWSVFPTGFKAFF
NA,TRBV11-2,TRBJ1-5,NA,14,TGTGCCAGCAGCTTAGGTTATAGCAATCAGCCCCAGCATTTT,CASSLGYSNQPQHF
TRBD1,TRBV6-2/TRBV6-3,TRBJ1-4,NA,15,TGTGCCAGCAGTTACCCCGGGACAGGAAACGAAAAACTGTTTTTT,CASSYPGTGNEKLFF